This T cell receptor beta chain was found in a study of PD-1 blockade in classical Hodgkin lymphoma. About this clone itself: The antigen remains undetermined.

Sequencing was performed with immunoSEQ multiplex PCR; in TCRdb, only in-frame clones are kept and a portion is missing. Among approximately 26,000 clones listed, roughly 80% were seen once. The CDR3 length is 16 residues. Study-level results: Patients with a complete response exhibited baseline diversity comparable to newly diagnosed patients. It was CD4+ TCR diversity, not CD8+, that rose significantly by C4D1. Relapsed/refractory patients reportedly had lower baseline diversity than newly diagnosed patients.

Following autologous stem cell transplantation, relapse occurred in every patient, and exposure to brentuximab vedotin varied. This TCR was recovered from a human donor with classical Hodgkin lymphoma. The gene calls are TRBV21-1 and TRBJ2-2; the table's D call, TRBD1, has no DNA check behind it. TRBV21-1 is deemed a pseudogene. The sample in question was peripheral blood mononuclear cells (PBMCs), obtained before the second cycle of nivolumab. DNA of the CDR3: TGTGCCAGCAGCAAACGGACAGGGGGCTCGACCGGGGAGCTGTTTTTT. Its translation: CASSKRTGGSTGELFF.